This entry lists 21 T cell receptor beta chains sequenced from one sample in a study of blood T cell repertoires in COVID-19. Profiled with immunoSEQ multiplex PCR; TCRdb holds only in-frame clones, not every one. The sample contains tens of thousands of clones, about 89% of which appear only once. The sequencing sample was made of peripheral blood. Every receptor here comes from a woman in her fifties or sixties with active COVID-19.

This clone is a singleton in its sample. The chain is built from TRBV21-1 and TRBJ2-3; the table's D call, TRBD1, has no DNA check behind it. TRBV21-1 is a pseudogene. The CDR3 runs 18 residues. The CDR3 DNA is TGTGCCAGCAGCAAAGAAAGACCCGGGGACAGGGGTACAGATACGCAGTATTTT. Encoded protein: CASSKERPGDRGTDTQYF.

The chain is built from TRBV29-1 and TRBJ2-7, with 10 nucleotides matching TRBD1. The V and J ends lost 4 bases and 7 bases, in that order; junction bases with no gene match: 10. The germline V gene has CDR1 SQVTM and CDR2 ANQGSEA. The CDR3 length is 14 residues. The CDR3 bases are TGCAGCGTTGGAGACAGGGGGCCTTGGGGGGAGCAGTACTTC. It translates to CSVGDRGPWGEQYF.

V usage is TRBV5-1 and J usage is TRBJ1-5; D not resolved. Germline CDR1 SGHRS, CDR2 YFSETQ. V was pared by 0 bases and J by 4 bases, with 8 bases between. The CDR3 consists of 14 residues. The CDR3 nucleotides read TGCGCCAGCAGCTTGGGGCCAAGTAATCAGCCCCAGCATTTT. Translating it yields CASSLGPSNQPQHF.

This clone was recorded a few times. This sequence joins TRBV6-5 and TRBJ1-1; D is undetermined. V was cut by 7 bases and J by 7 bases, with 13 bases left in between. Germline V gene lookup returns CDR1 MNHEY and CDR2 SVGAGI. The CDR3 has 12 residues. The CDR3 DNA sequence: TGTGCCAGCAAATTTGGAGTCCGTGAAGCTTTCTTT. This gives the protein CASKFGVREAFF.

The chain is built from TRBV5-6 and TRBJ2-1, with TRBD2 identical over 12 bases. V lost 5 bases, J lost 1 base, and 1 base stayed unmatched. CDR3 length equals 15 residues. Germline V gene sequence: CDR1 SGHDT, CDR2 YYEEEE. CDR3 bases: TGTGCCAGCAGACTAGCGGGGGGATCCTACAATGAGCAGTTCTTC. Translation: CASRLAGGSYNEQFF.

The V call is TRBV19, the J call TRBJ1-1; tentative D call: TRBD1 (6 bases). The V end lost 3 bases, the J end lost 4 bases, and 12 bases lay between the germline ends. Germline values: CDR1 LNHDA, CDR2 SQIVND (reference sequence). There are 14 residues in the CDR3. CDR3 in DNA: TGTGCCAGTAGTATCCCCGTCAGGGGCACTGAAGCTTTCTTT. This codes for CASSIPVRGTEAFF.

This chain links TRBV6-1 with TRBJ1-2; no clear D. V was pared by 0 bases and J by 2 bases, with 13 bases between. The germline V gene encodes CDR1 MNHNS and CDR2 SASEGT. This CDR3 contains 16 residues. CDR3 bases: TGTGCCAGCAGTGAAGCGTCGTCCAGGTCCAACTATGGCTACACCTTC. This codes for CASSEASSRSNYGYTF.

V usage is TRBV23-1 and J usage is TRBJ2-5; maybe TRBD1 (7 bases). TRBV23-1 is assigned to the ORF class and has an uncertain function. Between the trimmed V and J ends, which lost 8 bases and 3 bases, there was a span of 28 bases. The CDR3 sequence is 18 residues long. The CDR3 here is CASLPHRGAGTVEETQYF. The CDR3 DNA follows: TGCGCCAGCCTTCCTCATCGCGGGGCGGGGACAGTGGAAGAGACCCAGTACTTC.

This sequence joins TRBV25-1 and TRBJ2-1; D is perhaps TRBD2 (5 bases). Germline V gene lookup returns CDR1 MGHDK and CDR2 SYGVNS. The length of the CDR3 is 13 residues. V lost 6 bases, J lost 6 bases, and 12 bases lay in between. CDR3 DNA sequence: TGTGCCAGCAGGGAACTAGAAATCAATGAGCAGTTCTTC. Its protein is CASRELEINEQFF.

The rearrangement links TRBV14 to TRBJ2-1; 13 nucleotides line up with TRBD2. Germline CDR1 reads SGHDN; CDR2 reads FVKESK. The CDR3 covers 16 residues. J lost 6 bases, V lost 6 bases, and 8 bases had no gene match. The CDR3 sequence is CASSQHTSGGANEQFF. The DNA of the CDR3 is TGTGCCAGCAGTCAACATACTAGCGGGGGGGCCAATGAGCAGTTCTTC. The variable domain in full, with the rest retrieved from reference TRBV14 and TRBJ2-1, is EAGVTQFPSHSVIEKGQTVTLRCDPISGHDNLYWYRRVMGKEIKFLLHFVKESKQDESGMPNNRFLAERTGGTYSTLKVQPAELEDSGVYFCASSQHTSGGANEQFFGPGTRLTVL.

This clone has a single count. The chain recombines TRBV6-5 with TRBJ1-5; TRBD1 matches at 8 bases. Germline V gene sequence: CDR1 MNHEY, CDR2 SVGAGI. This CDR3 spans 14 amino acids. V lost 6 bases and J lost 5; bases outside the gene matches: 6. The CDR3 DNA sequence: TGTGCCAGCAGCCGGACAGGGTTGTATCAGCCCCAGCATTTT. It yields the protein CASSRTGLYQPQHF.

The CDR3 loop is CASSSPRGANSPLHF. The CDR3, as DNA: TGTGCCAGCAGCTCCCCTCGGGGGGCTAATTCACCCCTCCACTTT. The V and J genes are TRBV5-8 and TRBJ1-6, with a possible D match to TRBD1 (6 bases). The germline CDR1 and CDR2 sequences are SGHTS and YDEGEE. The CDR3 loop spans 15 amino acids. V was cut by 3 bases and J by 6 bases, with 13 bases left in between. The full variable domain, rest sourced from reference TRBV5-8 and TRBJ1-6, is EAGVTQSPTHLIKTRGQQATLRCSPISGHTSVYWYQQALGLGLQFLLWYDEGEERNRGNFPPRFSGRQFPNYSSELNVNALELEDSALYLCASSSPRGANSPLHFGNGTRLTVT.

CDR3 nucleotide sequence: TGTGCCAGTAGTATCCCCAACTTGGTCCAGGACGAGCAGTACTTC. It specifies CASSIPNLVQDEQYF. J is TRBJ2-7 and V is TRBV19, with D uncertain. Germline V gene data show CDR1 as LNHDA and CDR2 as SQIVND (reference sequence). The ends were cut back, 3 bases at V and 5 bases at J, with 17 bases in the middle. This CDR3 comprises 15 residues.

Concerning this clone itself: An end of the junction does not agree with germline; a read error may underlie this. The chain joins TRBV3-1 (or the pseudogene TRBV3-2) to TRBJ2-1; TRBD1 is a possible D gene (6 bases). Germline V gene data show CDR1 as LGHDT and CDR2 as YNNKEL (reference sequence). CDR3 length: 16 amino acids. CDR3 coding DNA: TGTGCCAGCAGGCAAGGGCAGGGGAGCTCCTACAATGAGCAGTTCTTC. It is translated as CASRQGQGSSYNEQFF.

The rearrangement links TRBV14 to TRBJ2-3; TRBD1 aligns across 7 bases. The CDR3 sequence is 18 residues long. With 1 base clipped from V and 3 bases from J, the junction kept 13 bases outside the gene matches. Germline V gene data show CDR1 as SGHDN and CDR2 as FVKESK. In DNA form, the CDR3 reads TGTGCCAGCAGCCAAGCCCCAGACAGGGCAGGATGGACAGATACGCAGTATTTT. It is translated as CASSQAPDRAGWTDTQYF.

V usage is TRBV2 and J usage is TRBJ1-2; 8 bases agree with TRBD1. Trimming cost V 6 bases and J 2 bases; bases outside gene matches: 2. Germline V gene sequence: CDR1 SNHLY, CDR2 FYNNEI. The CDR3 extends over 13 amino acids. The chain's CDR3 is CASRAGGNYGYTF. CDR3 DNA sequence: TGTGCCAGCAGGGCAGGGGGCAACTATGGCTACACCTTC. The full variable domain, with the rest looked up from reference TRBV2 and TRBJ1-2, is EPEVTQTPSHQVTQMGQEVILRCVPISNHLYFYWYRQILGQKVEFLVSFYNNEISEKSEIFDDQFSVERPDGSNFTLKIRSTKLEDSAMYFCASRAGGNYGYTFGSGTRLTVV.

The J gene is TRBJ2-7, the V gene TRBV29-1; 7 bases match TRBD1. After removal of 7 bases from V and 5 bases from J, the junction contained 5 bases not matched to a gene. CDR1 is SQVTM and CDR2 is ANQGSEA in the germline V gene. This CDR3 region has 11 residues. The CDR3 loop is CSGQGDHEQYF. The CDR3 coding sequence is TGCAGCGGACAGGGTGACCACGAGCAGTACTTC.

The chain couples TRBV12-3 or TRBV12-4 to TRBJ1-2, with D possibly TRBD1 on 6 matching bases. V lost 4 bases, J lost 3 bases, and 9 bases lay in between. The CDR3 is 13 amino acids. The CDR3 bases are TGTGCCAGCAGTTCGACAGGACACTATGGCTACACCTTC. It translates to CASSSTGHYGYTF.

The chain combines TRBV6-2 or TRBV6-3 with TRBJ2-6; perhaps TRBD1 as D (5 bases). V was trimmed by 4 bases and J by 1 base, leaving 14 bases between them. CDR3 length: 17 residues. From germline, CDR1 is MNHEY and CDR2 SVGEGT. The CDR3: CASSSAGIGSGANVLTF. CDR3 nucleotides: TGTGCCAGCAGTTCCGCAGGGATCGGATCTGGGGCCAACGTCCTGACTTTC.

The J gene is TRBJ1-1, the V gene TRBV6-5, with D possibly matching TRBD1 (6 bases). The V end lost 4 bases, the J end lost 3 bases, and 15 bases lay between the germline ends. This CDR3 has 15 amino acids. Germline CDR1 is MNHEY and CDR2 is SVGAGI. This chain's CDR3 is CASSSGGAADTEAFF. In DNA, the CDR3 is TGTGCCAGCAGTTCCGGGGGGGCGGCGGACACTGAAGCTTTCTTT.

V is TRBV5-4 and J is TRBJ2-1, with TRBD1 as a possible D gene (5 bases). Germline lookup yields CDR1 SGHNT and CDR2 YYREEE (reference sequence). V dropped 3 bases and J dropped 6 bases, with 10 bases sitting between them. The CDR3 spans 13 residues. The CDR3 region is CASSSTEVNEQFF. In nucleotides, the CDR3 is TGTGCCAGCAGCTCGACAGAAGTCAATGAGCAGTTCTTC.